This passage covers 23 T cell receptor beta chains from one sample sequenced in a study of blood T cell repertoires in COVID-19 (dated by TCRdb to 2019 to 2021). Library construction relied on the immunoSEQ multiplex PCR assay. TCRdb retrieved this table from immuneACCESS and kept in-frame rearrangements only. Not all clones are present; in checked studies, unresolved V genes account for under half, and no reason is known for the remainder. The sample contains around 200,000 clones, over 75% of them found a single time. The top ten clonotypes cover 11% of the sample. The sequencing input was peripheral blood. These receptors originate from a human donor with active or convalescent COVID-19. The donor label of this sample is uncertain.

The V and J genes are TRBV5-1 and TRBJ1-4; 9 nucleotides line up with TRBD1. The CDR3 has 15 amino acids. J lost 7 bases, V lost 4 bases, and 8 bases had no gene match. Germline V lookup: CDR1 SGHRS, CDR2 YFSETQ. The CDR3, as DNA: TGCGCCAGCAGCGATCGACAGGGGGTAGGTGAAAAACTGTTTTTT. Encoded protein: CASSDRQGVGEKLFF.

This rearrangement joins TRBV28 to TRBJ2-7; 8 bases match TRBD1. The CDR3 has 15 amino acids. J was trimmed by 3 bases and V by 0 bases; bases with no gene match: 4. Per germline, CDR1 MDHEN and CDR2 SYDVKM. CDR3 residues: CASSLWEQGGYEQYF. Here the CDR3 DNA reads TGTGCCAGCAGTTTATGGGAACAGGGGGGCTACGAGCAGTACTTC.

The genes are TRBV4-2 and TRBJ2-5; D is unclear. The CDR3 extends over 12 amino acids. The V gene lost 1 base and the J gene lost 2 bases, with 2 bases spanning the gap. From germline, CDR1 is LGHNA and CDR2 YNFKEQ. The CDR3 DNA follows: TGTGCCAGCAGCCAAGCTCAAGAGACCCAGTACTTC. Amino acids: CASSQAQETQYF.

V gene TRBV9 combines with J gene TRBJ1-2; 8 bases fit TRBD1. Germline CDR1 SGDLS, CDR2 YYNGEE. J lost 8 bases, V lost 4 bases, and 7 bases had no gene match. The CDR3 has 13 residues. The CDR3 DNA reads as TGTGCCAGCAGCCCAGATAACAGGGGGGGCTACACCTTC. Translating gives CASSPDNRGGYTF.

This clone was picked up one time. The J gene is TRBJ2-6, the V gene TRBV9; 7 bases match TRBD2. Germline V lookup: CDR1 SGDLS, CDR2 YYNGEE. Trimming removed 0 bases from V and 0 bases from J; junction bases left unmatched: 9. The CDR3 has 19 residues. This chain's CDR3 is CASSVDRASGPSGANVLTF. CDR3 sequence (DNA): TGTGCCAGCAGCGTAGATAGGGCTAGCGGACCCTCTGGGGCCAACGTCCTGACTTTC.

The V and J genes are TRBV11-2 and TRBJ1-3, with a tentative D call TRBD1 (6 bases). V gave up 6 bases and J gave up 9 bases, with 21 bases separating them. CDR1 and CDR2 (germline): SGHAT, FQNNGV. The CDR3 is 15 amino acids. In nucleotides, the CDR3 is TGTGCCAGCAGACCCATGACAGGCGAGGCGGGCACCATATATTTT. Translation: CASRPMTGEAGTIYF.

The chain carries TRBV3-1 (or the pseudogene TRBV3-2) and TRBJ2-7, with 9 bases matching TRBD2. Trimming removed 0 bases from V and 4 bases from J; junction bases left unmatched: 4. The CDR3 consists of 15 residues. CDR1 is LGHDT and CDR2 is YNNKEL in the germline V gene (reference sequence). This CDR3 reads CASSQDPSGTYEQYF. For the CDR3, the DNA is TGTGCCAGCAGCCAAGATCCTAGCGGGACTTACGAGCAGTACTTC.

The rearrangement uses TRBV18 and TRBJ2-3, with 9 bases lining up with TRBD1. Looked up from germline, CDR1 is KGHSH and CDR2 is LQKENI. Trimming took 5 bases from V and 1 from J; bases not matched to a gene: 1. The length of the CDR3 is 14 residues. The CDR3 nucleotides read TGTGCCAGCTCAGGGACAGGGCGCACAGATACGCAGTATTTT. It encodes CASSGTGRTDTQYF. Combining the CDR3 with reference TRBV18 and TRBJ2-3 gives the whole variable domain NAGVMQNPRHLVRRRGQEARLRCSPMKGHSHVYWYRQLPEEGLKFMVYLQKENIIDESGMPKERFSAEFPKEGPSILRIQQVVRGDSAAYFCASSGTGRTDTQYFGPGTRLTVL.

This chain joins TRBV20-1 and TRBJ2-3; TRBD1 matches 7 bases. Germline assignment: CDR1 DFQATT and CDR2 SNEGSKA (reference sequence). The CDR3 covers 16 residues. After removal of 3 bases from V and 1 base from J, the junction contained 10 bases not matched to a gene. CDR3 loop: CSASRGQGSGTDTQYF. As DNA, the CDR3 is TGCAGTGCTAGTAGGGGGCAGGGCTCGGGCACAGATACGCAGTATTTT.

V and J are TRBV2 and TRBJ2-3, with 11 bases matching TRBD2. Germline V gene lookup returns CDR1 SNHLY and CDR2 FYNNEI. The CDR3 loop spans 16 amino acids. Losses at the gene ends were 8 bases for V and 1 base for J; bases not matched to a gene: 8. CDR3 sequence reads: CASGLLAGGGTDTQYF. The CDR3, as DNA: TGTGCCAGCGGGCTGCTAGCGGGAGGAGGCACAGATACGCAGTATTTT. The complete variable domain, with remaining parts taken from reference TRBV2 and TRBJ2-3, reads EPEVTQTPSHQVTQMGQEVILRCVPISNHLYFYWYRQILGQKVEFLVSFYNNEISEKSEIFDDQFSVERPDGSNFTLKIRSTKLEDSAMYFCASGLLAGGGTDTQYFGPGTRLTVL.

The V call is TRBV2, the J call TRBJ2-3, with 11 bases lining up with TRBD2. V shed 8 bases, J shed 4 bases, and the junction held 8 bases outside the gene matches. Germline V gene sequence: CDR1 SNHLY, CDR2 FYNNEI. The CDR3 runs 15 residues. In DNA form, the CDR3 reads TGTGCCAGCGTAACTAGCGGGGGTACCCCAGATACGCAGTATTTT. Amino acid sequence: CASVTSGGTPDTQYF.

The chain is built from TRBV7-9 and TRBJ1-4; 7 nucleotides match TRBD1. Germline CDR1 reads SEHNR; CDR2 reads FQNEAQ (reference sequence). J lost 4 bases, V lost 4 bases, and 6 bases had no gene match. The CDR3 extends over 15 amino acids. This CDR3 is CASSSKGQFNEKLFF. The CDR3 region has the DNA TGTGCCAGCAGCTCTAAGGGACAGTTTAATGAAAAACTGTTTTTT. Full variable domain (rest looked up from reference TRBV7-9 and TRBJ1-4): DTGVSQNPRHKITKRGQNVTFRCDPISEHNRLYWYRQTLGQGPEFLTYFQNEAQLEKSRLLSDRFSAERPKGSFSTLEIQRTEQGDSAMYLCASSSKGQFNEKLFFGSGTQLSVL.

The V call is TRBV5-1, the J call TRBJ1-1, with D maybe TRBD1 (5 bases). V lost 2 bases and J lost 4, with 12 bases in between. CDR1 and CDR2 from the germline V gene are SGHRS and YFSETQ. The CDR3 covers 14 residues. CDR3 nucleotide sequence: TGCGCCAGCAGCTTCCAGGGAACGGGCACTGAAGCTTTCTTT. Translating gives CASSFQGTGTEAFF.

The V call is TRBV6-2 or TRBV6-3, the J call TRBJ1-1; D perhaps matches TRBD1 (6 bases). The CDR3 extends over 13 amino acids. Trimming shortened V by 6 bases and J by 5 bases, and 13 bases separated the two germline ends. Germline CDR1 and CDR2: MNHEY and SVGEGT. This chain's CDR3 is CASSLQGLTEAFF. Written as DNA, the CDR3 is TGTGCCAGCAGCCTACAGGGATTGACTGAAGCTTTCTTT.

V and J are TRBV7-9 and TRBJ2-3, with D tentatively TRBD1 (6 bases). The CDR3 runs 15 residues. The germline V and J ends were trimmed by 3 bases and 5 bases, with 15 bases remaining between them. Germline V gene lookup returns CDR1 SEHNR and CDR2 FQNEAQ (reference sequence). The CDR3 DNA sequence: TGTGCCAGCAGCTTTAAACAGGGCTTGGGAGATACGCAGTATTTT. Translation gives CASSFKQGLGDTQYF. The full variable domain, in which reference TRBV7-9 and TRBJ2-3 provide the parts outside the CDR3, is DTGVSQNPRHKITKRGQNVTFRCDPISEHNRLYWYRQTLGQGPEFLTYFQNEAQLEKSRLLSDRFSAERPKGSFSTLEIQRTEQGDSAMYLCASSFKQGLGDTQYFGPGTRLTVL.

The chain carries TRBV10-3 and TRBJ2-5; maybe TRBD1 (6 bases). Germline assignment: CDR1 ENHRY and CDR2 SYGVKD. The V gene lost 3 bases and the J gene lost 8 bases, with 7 bases spanning the gap. CDR3 length equals 11 residues. CDR3 nucleotide sequence: TGTGCCATCAGTGACAGGGGTACCCAGTACTTC. Translating it yields CAISDRGTQYF.

This sequence joins TRBV24-1 and TRBJ1-1; tentatively, D is TRBD1 (5 bases). The V gene lost 1 base and the J gene lost 8 bases, with 7 bases spanning the gap. Germline loops: CDR1 KGHDR, CDR2 SFDVKD. The CDR3 is 12 residues long. CDR3 in DNA: TGTGCCACCAGTGATTTCGCAGGGGAAGCTTTCTTT. It encodes CATSDFAGEAFF.

This chain uses TRBV30 with TRBJ1-3; 8 bases align to TRBD1. Per germline, CDR1 GTSNPN and CDR2 SVGIG (reference sequence). The CDR3 is made up of 13 amino acids. The trim removed 4 bases at V and 4 bases at J, leaving 3 bases unmatched. Written as DNA, the CDR3 is TGTGCCTGGACCAGGGGGCTGGGAAACACCATATATTTT. Its translation: CAWTRGLGNTIYF.

This clone was counted between two and nine times. This chain uses TRBV18 with TRBJ1-1, with a weak D call TRBD1 (6 bases). The CDR3 is made up of 13 amino acids. The V and J ends lost 5 bases and 0 bases respectively, with 7 bases between them. CDR1 KGHSH and CDR2 LQKENI come from the germline V gene. DNA of the CDR3: TGTGCCAGCTCAGGGGACATGAACACTGAAGCTTTCTTT. It encodes CASSGDMNTEAFF.

This clone was seen just once. This chain connects TRBV5-4 to TRBJ2-3, with a tentative D call TRBD2 (6 bases). V dropped 4 bases and J dropped 2 bases, with 14 bases sitting between them. The CDR3 has 15 residues. Per the germline V gene, CDR1 is SGHNT and CDR2 is YYREEE (reference sequence). The CDR3 protein is CASSPSAGSTDTQYF. CDR3 coding DNA: TGTGCCAGCAGCCCGTCCGCGGGATCCACAGATACGCAGTATTTT.

This clone was observed once. The rearrangement links TRBV7-8 to TRBJ1-1; the D gene is possibly TRBD1 (6 bases). This CDR3 has 13 residues. CDR1 is SGHVS, CDR2 FQNEAQ, per germline. V was cut by 5 bases and J by 1 base, with 8 bases left in between. The CDR3 coding sequence is TGTGCCAGCAGCCAGGGGTCGAACACTGAAGCTTTCTTT. This encodes CASSQGSNTEAFF.

This chain connects TRBV24-1 to TRBJ2-5, with 9 bases identical to TRBD2. V lost 2 bases to trimming and J lost 5 bases; unmatched junction nucleotides: 8. CDR1 is KGHDR, CDR2 SFDVKD, per germline. The length of the CDR3 is 16 residues. The CDR3: CATSDSSGRWGETQYF. CDR3 DNA sequence: TGTGCCACCAGTGATTCGAGCGGGAGGTGGGGGGAGACCCAGTACTTC.

This sequence joins TRBV7-9 and TRBJ2-7; perhaps TRBD2 as D (6 bases). This CDR3 has 16 amino acids. Germline values: CDR1 SEHNR, CDR2 FQNEAQ (reference sequence). V was pared by 5 bases and J by 0 bases, with 17 bases between. The CDR3 DNA is TGTGCCAGCAGCCCTGGCGGGGCGAGTAGCTCCTACGAGCAGTACTTC. This gives the protein CASSPGGASSSYEQYF.